This passage covers 22 T cell receptor beta chains from one sample sequenced in a study of blood T cells in healthy people across ages. Together with a sample-barcoded 5' primer, a J-beta primer mix was included in a second PCR lasting about 6 to 11 cycles. Via MiXCR, TCRdb re-called the 5' RACE reads, giving one row per CDR3 protein. The table includes 870,000 or so distinct CDR3 sequences, about 28% detected once. The sequencing input was blood. The receptors derive from a woman older than 75 in good health.

Written as DNA, the CDR3 is TGTGCCAGCAGGGCGCAGGCCGTTGGGACTGAAGCTTTCTTT. Translating gives CASRAQAVGTEAFF. The chain recombines TRBV11-2 with TRBJ1-1; D remains unclear. This CDR3 is 14 amino acids long. Between the trimmed V and J ends, which lost 6 bases and 5 bases, there was a span of 16 bases. CDR1 is SGHAT and CDR2 is FQNNGV in the germline V gene.

Only a few counts were recorded for this clonotype. The rearrangement joins TRBV7-2 to TRBJ1-3; weak D call: TRBD1 (6 bases). Trimming cost V 0 bases and J 4 bases, with 10 bases left between them. Germline values: CDR1 SGHTA, CDR2 FQGNSA. The CDR3 contains 15 residues. This CDR3 reads CASSLARTAGNTIYF. The CDR3 region has the DNA TGTGCCAGCAGCTTAGCGCGGACAGCCGGAAACACCATATATTTT.

The chain employs TRBV30 and TRBJ2-5; 12 positions match TRBD2. V dropped 0 bases and J dropped 5; count of bases not matched to a gene: 10. CDR1 and CDR2 from the germline V gene are GTSNPN and SVGIG (reference sequence). This CDR3 spans 17 amino acids. CDR3 nucleotide sequence: TGTGCCTGGAGTGTTCGGACTAGCGGGAAGCTTAGGGAGACCCAGTACTTC. It specifies CAWSVRTSGKLRETQYF.

With respect to this clonotype: This may be a read error: a much more frequent sequence differs by one nucleotide. In DNA form, the CDR3 reads TGCGCCAGCAGCCAAGCTCTCTTGGGACCTGGACAGAGCTACGAGCAGTACTTC. Protein product: CASSQALLGPGQSYEQYF. V is TRBV4-3 and J is TRBJ2-7; possibly TRBD1 for D (6 bases). From germline, CDR1 is LGHNA and CDR2 YSLEER. The V end was cut by 1 base, the J end by 3 bases, with 22 bases between. The CDR3 is made up of 18 amino acids.

This clonotype occurred a few times. The chain links TRBV5-1 to TRBJ1-5, with 8 bases fitting TRBD1. Trimming at V came to 0 bases and at J to 6 bases, leaving 5 bases not matched to a gene. Germline CDR1 reads SGHRS; CDR2 reads YFSETQ. The CDR3 runs to 15 residues. The CDR3, as DNA: TGCGCCAGCAGCTTGGATGGGACAGGCACTCAGCCCCAGCATTTT. This gives the protein CASSLDGTGTQPQHF.

The CDR3 spells CASSLDATGGYTF. The CDR3 coding sequence is TGCGCCAGCAGCTTGGACGCTACAGGGGGCTACACCTTC. The chain couples TRBV5-1 to TRBJ1-2; D is perhaps TRBD1 (6 bases). The CDR3 sequence is 13 residues long. Trimming took off 0 bases at V and 8 bases at J, with 11 bases between the two ends. The V gene's germline CDR1 is SGHRS and CDR2 YFSETQ.

On this clonotype itself: The junction departs from germline at one end; a sequencing error may be responsible. The CDR3 nucleotides are TGCGGTGCTCAGACAGGGTCCGGCACCAGGGAGCTGTTTTTT. This sequence encodes CGAQTGSGTRELFF. V usage is TRBV20-1 and J usage is TRBJ2-2, with TRBD1 matching over 7 bases. The CDR3 loop spans 14 amino acids. Germline-derived CDR1 and CDR2 are DFQATT and SNEGSKA (reference sequence).

A word on this clonotype: The junction differs from germline at one of its ends, possibly a read error. This chain links TRBV9 with TRBJ2-3; 16 bases match TRBD2. The germline V gene has CDR1 SGDLS and CDR2 YYNGEE. This CDR3 comprises 19 residues. CDR3 sequence reads: CVSSATGLAGGPRPDTQYF. Written as DNA, the CDR3 is TGTGTCAGCAGCGCCACGGGACTAGCGGGGGGGCCCAGGCCCGATACGCAGTATTTT.

The chain carries TRBV7-2 and TRBJ2-5, with 8 bases fitting TRBD2. The V gene end was trimmed by 5 bases and the J gene end by 5 bases; junction bases not matched to a gene: 13. The CDR3 runs to 16 residues. CDR1 and CDR2 from the germline V gene are SGHTA and FQGNSA. CDR3 residues: CASSPRYGGAYETQYF. The CDR3 nucleotides are TGTGCCAGCAGCCCGCGGTACGGGGGGGCCTACGAGACCCAGTACTTC. Looking up the rest from reference TRBV7-2 and TRBJ2-5 gives the full variable domain: GAGVSQSPSNKVTEKGKDVELRCDPISGHTALYWYRQSLGQGLEFLIYFQGNSAPDKSGLPSDRFSAERTGGSVSTLTIQRTQQEDSAVYLCASSPRYGGAYETQYFGPGTRLLVL.

This clonotype appeared many times. The chain joins TRBV10-3 to TRBJ2-5; D is unresolved. Germline V gene data show CDR1 as ENHRY and CDR2 as SYGVKD. V lost 2 bases, J lost 5 bases, and 6 bases lay in between. The CDR3 sequence is 12 residues long. Here the CDR3 reads CAISESAETQYF. CDR3 bases: TGTGCCATCAGTGAGAGTGCGGAGACCCAGTACTTC.

The table lists this clonotype with a few counts. This sequence joins TRBV7-2 and TRBJ2-3; D remains ambiguous. Germline assignment: CDR1 SGHTA and CDR2 FQGNSA. V lost 7 bases, J lost 4 bases, and 15 bases lay in between. The CDR3 loop spans 14 amino acids. CDR3 residues: CASIPAPRPDTQYF. The CDR3 DNA sequence: TGTGCCAGCATCCCGGCCCCTCGGCCAGATACGCAGTATTTT.

This rearrangement joins TRBV12-3 or TRBV12-4 to TRBJ2-1; perhaps TRBD2 as D (5 bases). Judging by the DNA end, TRBJ2-7 fits better; the J call may be wrong. The CDR3 has 14 residues. The chain's CDR3 is CASLRGVGDNEQYF. Written as DNA, the CDR3 is TGTGCCAGTCTTCGGGGTGTGGGAGACAATGAGCAGTACTTC.

This clonotype was seen many times. The rearrangement links TRBV7-9 to TRBJ2-5; D remains unclear. Germline lookup yields CDR1 SEHNR and CDR2 FQNEAQ (reference sequence). Trimming took 1 base from V and 1 from J, leaving 13 bases between them. The CDR3 is made up of 16 amino acids. The CDR3 loop is CASSLEPYASQETQYF. In DNA form, the CDR3 reads TGTGCCAGCAGCTTAGAGCCGTACGCGTCCCAAGAGACCCAGTACTTC.

The chain recombines TRBV11-1 with TRBJ1-2; 7 bases match TRBD1. CDR3 length: 13 residues. After removal of 10 bases from V and 4 bases from J, the junction contained 9 bases not matched to a gene. Germline CDR1 is SGHAT and CDR2 is FQDESV (reference sequence). Here the CDR3 reads CAIRDSRSYGYTF. The CDR3 nucleotides read TGTGCCATCCGGGACAGCCGTTCCTATGGCTACACCTTC. Complete variable domain (other parts from reference TRBV11-1 and TRBJ1-2): EAEVAQSPRYKITEKSQAVAFWCDPISGHATLYWYRQILGQGPELLVQFQDESVVDDSQLPKDRFSAERLKGVDSTLKIQPAELGDSAMYLCAIRDSRSYGYTFGSGTRLTVV.

This clonotype has ten or more counts. The chain recombines TRBV24-1 with TRBJ2-3, with D unclear. V was pared by 1 base and J by 5 bases, with 12 bases between. There are 15 residues in the CDR3. In germline, CDR1 is KGHDR, CDR2 SFDVKD. CDR3 loop: CATSDLKGGGDTQYF. DNA for the CDR3: TGTGCCACCAGTGATTTAAAGGGCGGTGGAGATACGCAGTATTTT.

This clonotype has ten or more counts. This CDR3 reads CASSLIGGEQYF. The CDR3 bases are TGTGCCAGCAGTTTAATCGGCGGCGAGCAGTACTTC. The V call is TRBV12-3 or TRBV12-4, the J call TRBJ2-7; D ambiguous. Trimming stripped 2 bases from V and 6 bases from J, with 8 bases between. This CDR3 has 12 amino acids.

This clonotype was observed a single time. The V and J genes are TRBV6-2 or TRBV6-3 and TRBJ1-5; weak D call: TRBD1 (6 bases). The CDR3 runs to 14 residues. Trimming pared 10 bases from V and 0 bases from J, leaving 13 bases between. Per germline, CDR1 MNHEY and CDR2 SVGEGT. Here the CDR3 reads CATGGQYSNQPQHF. The CDR3 DNA reads as TGTGCCACCGGGGGCCAATATAGCAATCAGCCCCAGCATTTT.

In this sample, this clonotype turned up many times. The genes are TRBV10-3 and TRBJ2-7; no reliable D call. Germline CDR1 is ENHRY and CDR2 is SYGVKD. V lost 2 bases, J lost 5 bases, and 13 bases lay in between. The CDR3 is 14 amino acids. The CDR3, as DNA: TGTGCCATCAGTGAGGTTTCAGGTTTTAACGAGCAGTACTTC. Protein: CAISEVSGFNEQYF.

For this clonotype: At one boundary the junction diverges from the germline segment, which might be a read error. The gene calls are TRBV7-2 and TRBJ1-3; a weak D match, TRBD1 (6 bases). This CDR3 is built from 16 residues. Germline CDR1 reads SGHTA; CDR2 reads FQGNSA. The CDR3: CASSLATGSSENTIYF. DNA of the CDR3: TGTGCCAGCAGCTTAGCGACAGGCAGCTCTGAAAACACCATATATTTT.

The chain carries TRBV3-1 and TRBJ2-3; D possibly corresponds to TRBD2 (6 bases). CDR1 and CDR2 from the germline V gene are LGHDT and YNNKEL (reference sequence). The germline V and J ends were trimmed by 3 bases and 5 bases, with 21 bases remaining between them. CDR3 size: 17 residues. CDR3 loop: CASSQFEASVLGDTQYF. The CDR3 DNA reads as TGTGCCAGCAGCCAGTTTGAAGCTAGCGTTTTGGGAGATACGCAGTATTTT.

Concerning this clonotype: This may arise from a read error, as a much more abundant clone is one base away. The chain carries TRBV7-2 and TRBJ2-5; the D gene is possibly TRBD2 (7 bases). Trimming took off 2 bases at V and 4 bases at J, with 17 bases between the two ends. This CDR3 region has 16 residues. Germline V gene data show CDR1 as SGHTA and CDR2 as FQGNSA. CDR3 amino acids: CASSLRGGQSLETQYF. In DNA form, the CDR3 reads TGTGCCAGCAGCTTAAGGGGGGGGCAGAGTTTAGAGACCCAGTACTTC.

This clonotype was counted only a few times. V usage is TRBV6-1 and J usage is TRBJ1-2, with D possibly matching TRBD1 (5 bases). Germline lookup yields CDR1 MNHNS and CDR2 SASEGT. The CDR3 consists of 16 residues. V shed 3 bases and J shed 5 bases, with 19 bases lying between them. DNA for the CDR3: TGTGCCAGCAGTGATTACAACAGGAGGGGCGTTTATGGCTACACCTTC. As protein: CASSDYNRRGVYGYTF.